This entry describes one T cell receptor beta chain. As yet, its antigen is unknown. Sequenced by immunoSEQ multiplex PCR; TCRdb stores in-frame clones only, minus some. Here the sample spans over 95,000 clones, about 83% being singletons. This sample was included in a study of T cell responses to AZD1222 COVID-19 vaccine. The length of the CDR3 is 15 residues. Germline CDR1 is SNHLY and CDR2 is FYNNEI. V gave up 6 bases and J gave up 1 base, with 10 bases separating them. Points from the study as a whole: Vaccine-associated CD4 TCRs spanned spike, dominant at 160-218 and 743-854.

This material consisted of peripheral blood, taken on day 0 of AZD1222 vaccination. The V and J genes are TRBV2 and TRBJ2-6; perhaps TRBD2 as D (6 bases). This receptor was obtained from an adult in good health. Written as DNA, the CDR3 is TGTGCCAGCAGAACAGGAGGGTCTGGGGCCAACGTCCTGACTTTC. Protein sequence: CASRTGGSGANVLTF.